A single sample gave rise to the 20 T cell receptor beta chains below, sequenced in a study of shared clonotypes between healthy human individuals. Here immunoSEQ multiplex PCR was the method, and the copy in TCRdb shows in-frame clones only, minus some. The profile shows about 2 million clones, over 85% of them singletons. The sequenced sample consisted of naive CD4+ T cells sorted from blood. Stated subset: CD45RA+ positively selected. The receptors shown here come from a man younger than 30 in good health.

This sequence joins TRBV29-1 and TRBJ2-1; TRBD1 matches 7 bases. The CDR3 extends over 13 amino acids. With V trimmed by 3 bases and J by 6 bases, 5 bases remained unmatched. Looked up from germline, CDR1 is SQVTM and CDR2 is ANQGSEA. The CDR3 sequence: CSVESDRSNEQFF. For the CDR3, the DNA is TGCAGCGTTGAGTCGGACAGGAGCAATGAGCAGTTCTTC.

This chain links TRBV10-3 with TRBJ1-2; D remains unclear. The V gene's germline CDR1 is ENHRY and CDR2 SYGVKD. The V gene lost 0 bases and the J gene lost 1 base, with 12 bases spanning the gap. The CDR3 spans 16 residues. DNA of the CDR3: TGTGCCATCAGTGAGTCGGCCCTAAGGAGTAACTATGGCTACACCTTC. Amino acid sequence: CAISESALRSNYGYTF.

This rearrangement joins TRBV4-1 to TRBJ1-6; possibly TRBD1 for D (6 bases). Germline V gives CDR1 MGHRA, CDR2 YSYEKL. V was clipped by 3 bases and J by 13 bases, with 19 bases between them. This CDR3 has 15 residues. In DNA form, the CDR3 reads TGCGCCAGCAGCCACTCAAGCGGGGGGCGCTTGCCCCTCCACTTT. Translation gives CASSHSSGGRLPLHF.

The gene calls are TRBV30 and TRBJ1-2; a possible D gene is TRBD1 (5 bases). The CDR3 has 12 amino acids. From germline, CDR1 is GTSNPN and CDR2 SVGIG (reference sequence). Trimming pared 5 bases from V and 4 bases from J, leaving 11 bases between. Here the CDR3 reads CAWSGRSYGYTF. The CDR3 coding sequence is TGTGCCTGGTCGGGGCGGTCCTATGGCTACACCTTC.

The CDR3 sequence is CASSPVGDPYGYTF. DNA for the CDR3: TGTGCCAGCTCACCAGTAGGGGACCCCTATGGCTACACCTTC. J is TRBJ1-2 and V is TRBV18, with D perhaps TRBD1 (5 bases). This CDR3 has 14 amino acids. Germline loops: CDR1 KGHSH, CDR2 LQKENI. Trimming left V 2 bases short and J 4 bases short, with 11 bases between.

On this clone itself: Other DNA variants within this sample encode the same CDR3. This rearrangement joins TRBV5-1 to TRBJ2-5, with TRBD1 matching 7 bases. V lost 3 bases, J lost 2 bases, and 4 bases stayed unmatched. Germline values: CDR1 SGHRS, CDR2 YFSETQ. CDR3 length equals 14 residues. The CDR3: CASSWGTVQETQYF. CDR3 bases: TGCGCCAGCAGCTGGGGGACAGTACAAGAGACCCAGTACTTC.

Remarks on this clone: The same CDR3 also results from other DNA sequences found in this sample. CDR3 sequence reads: CASSLARDYGYTF. DNA of the CDR3: TGTGCCAGCAGCCTGGCCCGGGACTATGGCTACACCTTC. The chain links TRBV5-4 to TRBJ1-2; D is unclear. Trimming removed 4 bases from V and 3 bases from J, with 10 bases in between. Germline CDR1 reads SGHNT; CDR2 reads YYREEE (reference sequence). The CDR3 sequence is 13 residues long.

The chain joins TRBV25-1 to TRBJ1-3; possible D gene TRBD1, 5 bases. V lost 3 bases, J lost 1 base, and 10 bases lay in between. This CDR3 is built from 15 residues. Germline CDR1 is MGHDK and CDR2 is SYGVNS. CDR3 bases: TGTGCCAGCAGTGATGCGGGGGGGTCTGGAAACACCATATATTTT. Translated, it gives CASSDAGGSGNTIYF.

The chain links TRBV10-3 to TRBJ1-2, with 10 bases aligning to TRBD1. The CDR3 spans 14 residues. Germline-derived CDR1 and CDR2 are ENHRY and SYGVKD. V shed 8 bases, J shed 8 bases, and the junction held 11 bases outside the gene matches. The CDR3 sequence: CAILQGTGDSGYTF. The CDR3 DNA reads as TGTGCCATCCTCCAGGGGACAGGGGACTCGGGCTACACCTTC.

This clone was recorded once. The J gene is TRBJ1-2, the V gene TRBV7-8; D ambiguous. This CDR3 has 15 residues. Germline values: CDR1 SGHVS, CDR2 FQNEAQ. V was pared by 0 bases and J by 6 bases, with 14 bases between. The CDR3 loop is CASSLARVGLDGYTF. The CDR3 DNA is TGTGCCAGCAGCTTAGCGAGGGTGGGTTTGGATGGCTACACCTTC. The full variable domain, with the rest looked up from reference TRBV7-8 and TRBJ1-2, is GAGVSQSPRYKVAKRGQDVALRCDPISGHVSLFWYQQALGQGPEFLTYFQNEAQLDKSGLPSDRFFAERPEGSVSTLKIQRTQQEDSAVYLCASSLARVGLDGYTFGSGTRLTVV.

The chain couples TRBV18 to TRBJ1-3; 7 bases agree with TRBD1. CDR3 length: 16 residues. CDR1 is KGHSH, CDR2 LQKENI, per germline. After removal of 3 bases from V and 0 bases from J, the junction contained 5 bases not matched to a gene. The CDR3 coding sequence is TGTGCCAGCTCACCGGGACAGCTACCCTCTGGAAACACCATATATTTT. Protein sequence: CASSPGQLPSGNTIYF.

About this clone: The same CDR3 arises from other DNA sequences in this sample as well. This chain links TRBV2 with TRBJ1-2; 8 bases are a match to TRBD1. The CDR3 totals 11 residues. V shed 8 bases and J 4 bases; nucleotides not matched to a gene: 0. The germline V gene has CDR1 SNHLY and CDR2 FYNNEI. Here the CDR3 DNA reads TGTGCCAGCGGGACAGGCTATGGCTACACCTTC. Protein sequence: CASGTGYGYTF.

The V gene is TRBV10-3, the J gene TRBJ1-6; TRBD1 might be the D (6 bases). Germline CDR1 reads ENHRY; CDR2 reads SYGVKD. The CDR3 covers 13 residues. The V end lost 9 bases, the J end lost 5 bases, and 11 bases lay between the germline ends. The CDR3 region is CAMGGSNNSPLHF. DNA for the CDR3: TGTGCCATGGGGGGCAGCAATAATTCACCCCTCCACTTT.

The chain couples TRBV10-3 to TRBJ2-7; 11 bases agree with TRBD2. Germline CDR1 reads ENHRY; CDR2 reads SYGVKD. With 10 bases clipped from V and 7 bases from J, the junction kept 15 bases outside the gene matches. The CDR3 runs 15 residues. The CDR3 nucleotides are TGTGCCACGACACCCCAACTAGCGGGGGTAGGAGAGCAGTACTTC. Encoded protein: CATTPQLAGVGEQYF.

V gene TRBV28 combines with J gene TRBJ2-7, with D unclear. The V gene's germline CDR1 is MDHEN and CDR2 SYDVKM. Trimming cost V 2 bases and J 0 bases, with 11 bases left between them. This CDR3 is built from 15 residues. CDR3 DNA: TGTGCCAGCAGTTTAAAGGTGCAGAACTCCTACGAGCAGTACTTC. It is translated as CASSLKVQNSYEQYF.

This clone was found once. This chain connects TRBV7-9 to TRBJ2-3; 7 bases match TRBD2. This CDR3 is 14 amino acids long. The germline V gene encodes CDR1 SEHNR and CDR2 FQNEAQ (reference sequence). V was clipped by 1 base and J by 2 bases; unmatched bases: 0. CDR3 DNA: TGTGCCAGCAGCTTAGGGGACTACACAGATACGCAGTATTTT. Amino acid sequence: CASSLGDYTDTQYF.

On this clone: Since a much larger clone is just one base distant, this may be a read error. CDR3 sequence: CSVEGRGRYEQYF. In nucleotides, the CDR3 is TGCAGCGTTGAGGGGCGGGGGCGCTACGAGCAGTACTTC. The V and J genes are TRBV29-1 and TRBJ2-7; TRBD2 is a possible D gene (7 bases). The germline V gene has CDR1 SQVTM and CDR2 ANQGSEA. The V gene lost 3 bases and the J gene lost 3 bases, with 12 bases spanning the gap. The CDR3 is made up of 13 amino acids.

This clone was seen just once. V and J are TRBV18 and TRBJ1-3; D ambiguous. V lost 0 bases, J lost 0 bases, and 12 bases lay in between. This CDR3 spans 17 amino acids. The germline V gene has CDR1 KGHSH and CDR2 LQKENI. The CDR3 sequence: CASSPPMPVASGNTIYF. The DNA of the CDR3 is TGTGCCAGCTCACCACCCATGCCAGTGGCCTCTGGAAACACCATATATTTT.

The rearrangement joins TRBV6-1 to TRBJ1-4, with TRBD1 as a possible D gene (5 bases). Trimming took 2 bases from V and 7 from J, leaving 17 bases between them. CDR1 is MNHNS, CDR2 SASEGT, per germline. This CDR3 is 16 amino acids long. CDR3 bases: TGTGCCAGCAGTGAAAGAATTCGAAGGGACTTTGAAAAACTGTTTTTT. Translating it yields CASSERIRRDFEKLFF.

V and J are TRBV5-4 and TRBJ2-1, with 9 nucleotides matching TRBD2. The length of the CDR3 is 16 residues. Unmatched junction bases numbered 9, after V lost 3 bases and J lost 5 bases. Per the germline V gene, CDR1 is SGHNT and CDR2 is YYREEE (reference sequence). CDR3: CASSWGPGGRDNEQFF. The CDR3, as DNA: TGTGCCAGCAGCTGGGGGCCTGGCGGGAGGGACAATGAGCAGTTCTTC.